The next 12 T cell receptor beta chains were all read from a single sample in a study of blood T cell repertoires in COVID-19. TCRdb's copy holds only in-frame clones and misses some; the assay was immunoSEQ multiplex PCR. Here the sample spans around 250,000 clones, around 86% being singletons. The specimen was peripheral blood. The receptors come from an elderly woman with COVID-19, enrolled during active disease.

J is TRBJ1-5 and V is TRBV19; 12 bases are a match to TRBD1. Unmatched junction bases numbered 6, after V lost 7 bases and J lost 5 bases. The CDR3 contains 15 residues. The germline CDR1 and CDR2 sequences are LNHDA and SQIVND (reference sequence). CDR3 bases: TGTGCCAGTAACCCCCGGGACAGGGGGCATCAGCCCCAGCATTTT. It yields the protein CASNPRDRGHQPQHF.

V is TRBV11-3 and J is TRBJ1-1; no reliable D call. The germline V gene has CDR1 SGHNT and CDR2 YENEEA. The CDR3 spans 13 residues. With 4 bases removed from V and 4 bases from J, the gap between germline ends came to 10 bases. The chain's CDR3 is CASSSQAATEAFF. In nucleotides, the CDR3 is TGTGCCAGCAGCTCCCAAGCTGCCACTGAAGCTTTCTTT.

This clone appeared once. This chain connects TRBV4-3 to TRBJ2-1; 11 bases fit TRBD2. The germline CDR1 and CDR2 sequences are LGHNA and YSLEER. J was trimmed by 7 bases and V by 1 base; bases with no gene match: 15. This CDR3 has 19 residues. The CDR3 nucleotides read TGCGCCAGCAGCCAAGGGACCGGGTCCGGGACTAGCGGCGGGAATGAGCAGTTCTTC. It yields the protein CASSQGTGSGTSGGNEQFF.

J is TRBJ2-2 and V is TRBV9; weak D call: TRBD1 (7 bases). The CDR3 covers 14 residues. Trimming pared 4 bases from V and 7 bases from J, leaving 14 bases between. Germline V CDR1 and CDR2: SGDLS, YYNGEE. In nucleotides, the CDR3 is TGTGCCAGCAGCCCAGGGGGGCGAGTCGGGGAGCTGTTTTTT. Translation: CASSPGGRVGELFF.

This clone was seen more than once but under ten times. The CDR3, as DNA: TGTGCCAGCAGCTTAAGGGGAACAGGGGATGGTGAAGCTTTCTTT. As protein: CASSLRGTGDGEAFF. The chain is built from TRBV7-8 and TRBJ1-1, with TRBD1 identical over 7 bases. This CDR3 comprises 15 residues. CDR1 SGHVS and CDR2 FQNEAQ come from the germline V gene. V shed 2 bases and J 7 bases; nucleotides not matched to a gene: 10.

This sequence joins TRBV3-1 (or the pseudogene TRBV3-2) and TRBJ2-1; TRBD2 matches at 9 bases. CDR3 length: 16 residues. CDR1 LGHDT and CDR2 YNNKEL come from the germline V gene (reference sequence). The trim removed 1 base at V and 7 bases at J, leaving 8 bases unmatched. The CDR3 bases are TGTGCCAGCAGCCAAGCCCTAGCGGGGAAAGGAAATGAGCAGTTCTTC. It codes for CASSQALAGKGNEQFF.

The chain recombines TRBV19 with TRBJ1-1; D is perhaps TRBD1 (5 bases). With 1 base removed from V and 2 bases from J, the gap between germline ends came to 8 bases. The CDR3 totals 14 residues. Germline V CDR1 and CDR2: LNHDA, SQIVND (reference sequence). CDR3 protein: CASSIVTGNTEAFF. The CDR3 coding sequence is TGTGCCAGTAGTATAGTTACAGGAAACACTGAAGCTTTCTTT. The whole variable domain, remainder taken from reference TRBV19 and TRBJ1-1, is DGGITQSPKYLFRKEGQNVTLSCEQNLNHDAMYWYRQDPGQGLRLIYYSQIVNDFQKGDIAEGYSVSREKKESFPLTVTSAQKNPTAFYLCASSIVTGNTEAFFGQGTRLTVV.

The CDR3 DNA sequence: TGTGCCAGCAGGATGACAGGGGGCCTGAGGAACACTGAAGCTTTCTTT. Amino acids: CASRMTGGLRNTEAFF. The rearrangement uses TRBV5-4 and TRBJ1-1, with 10 bases fitting TRBD1. This CDR3 has 16 residues. Germline trimming cut 5 bases from V and 1 base from J; bases unmatched to any gene: 8. The germline gives CDR1 SGHNT, CDR2 YYREEE (reference sequence). Full variable domain (remainder filled in from reference TRBV5-4 and TRBJ1-1): ETGVTQSPTHLIKTRGQQVTLRCSSQSGHNTVSWYQQALGQGPQFIFQYYREEENGRGNFPPRFSGLQFPNYSSELNVNALELDDSALYLCASRMTGGLRNTEAFFGQGTRLTVV.

The chain joins TRBV6-1 to TRBJ2-6, with 7 positions matching TRBD2. Germline V gives CDR1 MNHNS, CDR2 SASEGT. V shed 3 bases and J 3 bases; nucleotides not matched to a gene: 8. This CDR3 is built from 17 residues. The CDR3 region has the DNA TGTGCCAGCAGTGACTTGTGGGGGGGAAATGGGGCCAACGTCCTGACTTTC. Amino acids: CASSDLWGGNGANVLTF.

Of note for this clone: Other DNA sequences in this sample translate to the same CDR3. This chain uses TRBV7-2 with TRBJ1-2; TRBD1 matches at 8 bases. Germline assignment: CDR1 SGHTA and CDR2 FQGNSA. Unmatched junction bases numbered 5, after V lost 3 bases and J lost 8 bases. The CDR3 is 13 residues long. The CDR3 sequence: CASSLQGAGGYTF. CDR3 nucleotide sequence: TGTGCCAGCAGCTTGCAGGGGGCGGGAGGCTACACCTTC.

The J gene is TRBJ2-7, the V gene TRBV11-1; 7 nucleotides align to TRBD1. The CDR3 has 14 residues. Germline trimming cut 5 bases from V and 3 bases from J; bases unmatched to any gene: 7. CDR1 is SGHAT, CDR2 FQDESV, per germline (reference sequence). In DNA, the CDR3 is TGTGCCAGCAGCGGAGAGACAGGGCACTACGAGCAGTACTTC. Amino acid sequence: CASSGETGHYEQYF.

V is TRBV24-1 and J is TRBJ2-1; TRBD2 matches 11 bases. V gave up 4 bases and J gave up 3 bases; unmatched junction bases: 4. The CDR3 spans 16 residues. CDR1 and CDR2 (germline): KGHDR, SFDVKD. The CDR3 sequence is CATSESTSGGYNEQFF. Written as DNA, the CDR3 is TGTGCCACCAGTGAGTCTACTAGCGGGGGCTACAATGAGCAGTTCTTC.